The entry below gives a single T cell receptor (beta chain) sequence along with its context. TCRdb used MiXCR to reprocess the 5' RACE reads, holding one entry per CDR3 protein. The sample consists of roughly 450,000 distinct CDR3 sequences, 15% to 20% of them appearing once. This entry comes from a study of T-cell memory formation after mild COVID-19. V gave up 4 bases and J gave up 0 bases; unmatched junction bases: 5. The CDR3 runs to 16 residues. Germline V gene lookup returns CDR1 MNHEY and CDR2 SVGEGT. The TCR sequence derives from an adult woman who had mild COVID-19 (a few samples of this study predate the infection). Cell type and time point are not known. Sample: PBMCs or a T cell subset sorted from them (not recorded which). The genes are TRBV6-2 or TRBV6-3 and TRBJ2-4, with 8 bases matching TRBD2. The CDR3 coding sequence is TGTGCCAGCAGTTTCGGACTAGCTGTAGCCAAAAACATTCAGTACTTC. Amino acid sequence: CASSFGLAVAKNIQYF.